This TCR beta chain derives from a study of blood T cell repertoires in COVID-19. Overall study context: The samples span acute and convalescent COVID-19 from the United States, Italy and Spain.

Authors' data handling: Estimation of nucleated cell counts was performed using reference gene primer amplification. Data came from immunoSEQ multiplex PCR; TCRdb stores just in-frame clones and leaves some out. V, J and clone size reflect that table, while D and trimming were determined from the DNA. The table includes roughly 240,000 clones, around 90% detected once. Per germline, CDR1 SEHNR and CDR2 FQNEAQ (reference sequence). V was clipped by 0 bases and J by 3 bases, with 11 bases between them. The CDR3 extends over 16 amino acids. In terms of age and location, participants ranged from roughly 18 to 90 years and lived in about 25 US areas. Assignment of participants to cohorts was predicated upon participant-reported clinical history.

This TCR was recovered from a man in his fifties or sixties who had been exposed to COVID-19. This chain joins TRBV7-9 and TRBJ1-4; D perhaps matches TRBD1 (5 bases). Sample: PBMCs or T cells enriched from blood (not recorded which). CDR3 in DNA: TGTGCCAGCAGCTTAGCGCGGGGACTACCTAATGAAAAACTGTTTTTT. As protein: CASSLARGLPNEKLFF.